The 12 T cell receptor beta chains below all came from one sample that was sequenced in a study of blood T cell repertoires in COVID-19. The assay was immunoSEQ multiplex PCR, and TCRdb's table has in-frame clones only and misses some. The sample lists 220,000 or so clones; 82% were seen once. Sequencing was carried out using peripheral blood. The receptors stem from a woman aged 80 or over with COVID-19, enrolled during active disease.

The chain links TRBV4-3 to TRBJ2-1, with 13 nucleotides matching TRBD2. The germline V gene encodes CDR1 LGHNA and CDR2 YSLEER. J gave up 3 bases and V 2 bases, and 4 bases lay outside the gene matches. CDR3 length: 17 amino acids. CDR3 in amino acids: CASSQTRTSGSYNEQFF. As DNA, the CDR3 is TGCGCCAGCAGCCAAACACGGACTAGCGGGAGCTACAATGAGCAGTTCTTC.

The V and J genes are TRBV2 and TRBJ2-5; D uncertain. The CDR3 totals 8 residues. V lost 10 bases, J lost 9 bases, and 6 bases lay in between. From germline, CDR1 is SNHLY and CDR2 FYNNEI. The chain's CDR3 is CATLPQYF. The CDR3 coding sequence is TGTGCCACCCTTCCCCAGTACTTC.

The gene calls are TRBV10-3 and TRBJ1-2, with D perhaps TRBD1 (5 bases). CDR3 length: 12 amino acids. The V and J ends lost 8 bases and 4 bases respectively, with 11 bases between them. Germline-derived CDR1 and CDR2 are ENHRY and SYGVKD. Written as DNA, the CDR3 is TGTGCCATCGGGACTTTGGGCTATGGCTACACCTTC. Translation: CAIGTLGYGYTF.

This clone has a single count. The chain employs TRBV2 and TRBJ1-5, with a weak D call TRBD1 (5 bases). The germline V and J ends were trimmed by 3 bases and 3 bases, with 9 bases remaining between them. Germline CDR1 SNHLY, CDR2 FYNNEI. There are 14 residues in the CDR3. CDR3 in DNA: TGTGCCAGCAGTGACAGGGCGGACAATCAGCCCCAGCATTTT. Its translation is CASSDRADNQPQHF.

The genes are TRBV12-3 or TRBV12-4 and TRBJ1-6; D gene unclear. The CDR3 runs to 12 residues. Trimming took off 6 bases at V and 14 bases at J, with 14 bases between the two ends. The CDR3 region is CASSRRETSLHF. Written as DNA, the CDR3 is TGTGCCAGCAGCCGACGGGAGACCTCCCTCCACTTT.

This clone was detected only once. The chain links TRBV7-8 to TRBJ2-3; 10 bases agree with TRBD1. The junction had 6 bases not matched to a gene; V was cut back by 3 bases and J by 3 bases. CDR3 size: 16 residues. From germline, CDR1 is SGHVS and CDR2 FQNEAQ. CDR3 residues: CASSFRDRGLTDTQYF. CDR3 in DNA: TGTGCCAGCAGCTTCCGGGACAGGGGATTAACAGATACGCAGTATTTT.

The chain employs TRBV28 and TRBJ2-5, with 7 nucleotides matching TRBD1. Germline assignment: CDR1 MDHEN and CDR2 SYDVKM. This CDR3 is 15 amino acids long. The V gene end was trimmed by 6 bases and the J gene end by 7 bases; junction bases not matched to a gene: 14. As DNA, the CDR3 is TGTGCCAGCAGAACGACAGGGAAGGGTGTGGGGACCCAGTACTTC. Translated, it gives CASRTTGKGVGTQYF.

The chain joins TRBV6-2 or TRBV6-3 to TRBJ2-1, with 13 positions matching TRBD2. Germline values: CDR1 MNHEY, CDR2 SVGEGT. V was pared by 5 bases and J by 8 bases, with 15 bases of the junction left unmatched. The CDR3 runs 18 residues. The CDR3 loop reads CASSATPGLAGLRYEQFF. CDR3 bases: TGTGCCAGCAGTGCAACCCCGGGACTAGCGGGGCTAAGGTATGAGCAGTTCTTC.

J is TRBJ1-5 and V is TRBV7-9; a possible D gene is TRBD1 (5 bases). This CDR3 comprises 15 residues. Germline CDR1 SEHNR, CDR2 FQNEAQ (reference sequence). The germline V and J ends were trimmed by 3 bases and 2 bases, with 11 bases remaining between them. The CDR3 coding sequence is TGTGCCAGCAGCTTTCAGGGCCAAGGCAATCAGCCCCAGCATTTT. It encodes CASSFQGQGNQPQHF.

This clone was recorded only once. The chain couples TRBV6-5 to TRBJ2-1; D remains unclear. This CDR3 comprises 16 residues. Trimming removed 0 bases at V and 5 bases at J, with 14 bases between. Germline V gene data show CDR1 as MNHEY and CDR2 as SVGAGI. CDR3 amino acids: CASSYSDDTPNNEQFF. As DNA, the CDR3 is TGTGCCAGCAGTTACTCCGACGACACTCCTAACAATGAGCAGTTCTTC.

The rearrangement uses TRBV3-1 (or the pseudogene TRBV3-2) and TRBJ2-7; possibly TRBD2 for D (5 bases). The CDR3 has 12 residues. V was cut by 2 bases and J by 7 bases, with 9 bases left in between. Germline values: CDR1 LGHDT, CDR2 YNNKEL (reference sequence). The CDR3, as DNA: TGTGCCAGCAGCCAATTACTAGGAGAGCAGTACTTC. Amino acids: CASSQLLGEQYF.

The chain employs TRBV5-1 and TRBJ2-2; the D is unclear. CDR3 length: 15 amino acids. Trimming took off 0 bases at V and 3 bases at J, with 9 bases between the two ends. Germline CDR1 and CDR2: SGHRS and YFSETQ. The CDR3 region has the DNA TGCGCCAGCAGCTTGGAAACCCGGGACACCGGGGAGCTGTTTTTT. It translates to CASSLETRDTGELFF.